The 3 T cell receptor beta chains presented below share a single source sample, sequenced in a study of blood T cell repertoires in COVID-19. Method: immunoSEQ multiplex PCR; TCRdb's copy keeps in-frame clones and lacks some. The sample contains some 330,000 clones, over 70% of which appear only once. Sequencing used PBMCs or T cells enriched from blood (not recorded which). These receptors came from a man under 40 who had recovered from COVID-19.

Written as DNA, the CDR3 is TGTGCCAGCTCCCTCACAGGGCTGGAAGGCTACACCTTC. Protein sequence: CASSLTGLEGYTF. This rearrangement joins TRBV18 to TRBJ1-2, with TRBD1 as a possible D gene (6 bases). The CDR3 extends over 13 amino acids. V shed 6 bases and J shed 8 bases, with 16 bases lying between them. Germline V gives CDR1 KGHSH, CDR2 LQKENI.

The J gene is TRBJ1-1, the V gene TRBV20-1; no firm D call. With 3 bases removed from V and 4 bases from J, the gap between germline ends came to 15 bases. The CDR3 contains 14 residues. Germline loops: CDR1 DFQATT, CDR2 SNEGSKA (reference sequence). The CDR3 sequence: CSASSVGLGTEAFF. The CDR3 DNA reads TGCAGTGCTAGTTCAGTGGGCTTGGGCACTGAAGCTTTCTTT.

The V and J genes are TRBV10-3 and TRBJ2-2; 7 bases are a match to TRBD1. CDR3 length: 16 amino acids. Trimming removed 4 bases from V and 1 base from J; junction bases left unmatched: 6. Germline assignment: CDR1 ENHRY and CDR2 SYGVKD. CDR3 DNA: TGTGCCATCAGTGTCATGGCAGGGGGGAACACCGGGGAGCTGTTTTTT. Its protein product is CAISVMAGGNTGELFF.